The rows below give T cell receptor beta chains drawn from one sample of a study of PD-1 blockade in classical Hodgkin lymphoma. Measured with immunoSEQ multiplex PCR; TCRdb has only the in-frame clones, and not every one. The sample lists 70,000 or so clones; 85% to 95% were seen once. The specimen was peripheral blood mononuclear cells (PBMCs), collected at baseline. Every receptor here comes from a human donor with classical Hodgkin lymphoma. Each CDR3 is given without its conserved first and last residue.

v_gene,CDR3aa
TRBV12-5,ASGLVRGRASYEQY
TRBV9,ASSAISSGRAGELF
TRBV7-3,ASSLNMAGGQGDLSTDTQY
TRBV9,ASSPGTSGEGQGF
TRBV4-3,ASSRSGRPQETQY
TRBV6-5,ASVGENTEAF
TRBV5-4,ASSLALAGDLTDTQY
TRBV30,AWSPAGTSGSYEQY
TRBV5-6,ASSLTTGYPYSNQPQH
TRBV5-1,ASSLAGTGDSPLH
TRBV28,ASSSPSPYNEQF
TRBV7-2,ASSFLNFLEHTGELF
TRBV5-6,ASSSDRGNTEAF
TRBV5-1,ASSRGQALTGELF
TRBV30,AWSGQQEQF
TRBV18,ASHRGQVGYT
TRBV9,ASSPETGPSTDTQY
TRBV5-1,ASRLAQSTDTQY
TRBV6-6,ASSYSIHRVETQY
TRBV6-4,ASSEEGGSSYNEQF
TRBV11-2,ASSLGLAGFQETQY
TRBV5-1,ASSLEQGSGNTIY
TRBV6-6,ASSYGGELF
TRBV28,ASRRQGAYSNQPQH
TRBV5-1,ASSPNPTGQGADTQY
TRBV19,ASSIAPGGEQY
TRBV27,ASSPTQSTDTQY
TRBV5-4,ASSAGVTDQPQH
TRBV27,ASGLGGVMNTEAF
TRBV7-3,ASSLGLAGAADTQY
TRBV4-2,ASSQEEGTDTQY
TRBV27,ASSLMGFNRDLTDTQY
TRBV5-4,ASSLFGVNEKLF
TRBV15,ATSRDVGGGQPQH
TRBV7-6,ASSSLAGGSSEQF
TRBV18,ASSPWVGGKYNEQF
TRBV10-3,AISESGQEAKNIQY
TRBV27,ASSSRQPNYGYT
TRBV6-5,ASSFKGLGGYT
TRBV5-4,ASSGSQRTDNEQF
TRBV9,ASSVVSGDNSPLH
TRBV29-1,SVAGGNEKLF
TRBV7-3,ASSLYPRDLGGYGYT
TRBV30,AWSVLGVSWEQF
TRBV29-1,SVEAGRGETEAF
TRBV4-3,ASSQETKRDLYEQY
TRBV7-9,ASNRDRWDTIY
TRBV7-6,ASSPGHLNYGYT
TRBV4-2,ASSQELAVNEQF
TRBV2,ASSEAGRSSGNTIY
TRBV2,ASTFLLTGGASTDTQY
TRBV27,ASSYLLSTDTQY